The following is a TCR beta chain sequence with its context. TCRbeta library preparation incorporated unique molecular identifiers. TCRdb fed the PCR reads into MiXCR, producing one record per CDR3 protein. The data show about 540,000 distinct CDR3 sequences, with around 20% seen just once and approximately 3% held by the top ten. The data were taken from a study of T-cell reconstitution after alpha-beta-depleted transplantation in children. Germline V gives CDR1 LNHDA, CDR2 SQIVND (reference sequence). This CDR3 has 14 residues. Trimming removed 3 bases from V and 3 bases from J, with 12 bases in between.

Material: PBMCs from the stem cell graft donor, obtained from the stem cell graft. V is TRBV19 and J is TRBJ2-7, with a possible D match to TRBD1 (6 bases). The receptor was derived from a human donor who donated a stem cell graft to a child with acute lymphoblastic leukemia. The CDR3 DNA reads TGTGCCAGTAGTATGGGGGCCCCGGACTACGAGCAGTACTTC. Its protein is CASSMGAPDYEQYF.